This section outlines one T cell receptor (beta chain) sequence together with its context. Its antigen remains unknown. TCRdb re-analysed the 5' RACE reads in MiXCR, keeping a single row per CDR3 protein. The top ten clones hold around 32% of a sample with a few hundred thousand distinct CDR3 sequences, about 20% of them seen once. The data belong to a study of CD8 T cells in ankylosing spondylitis. Study-wide findings and caveats: Matched synovial fluid from ankylosing spondylitis patients was reported to be enriched for disease-linked clones.

V dropped 5 bases and J dropped 5; count of bases not matched to a gene: 11. Germline lookup yields CDR1 SEHNR and CDR2 FQNEAQ (reference sequence). The length of the CDR3 is 15 residues. The specimen was blood, either unsorted or a sorted T cell fraction (not recorded which). The receptor's source is a male donor with ankylosing spondylitis or in good health (not recorded which). The V call is TRBV7-9, the J call TRBJ1-1, with 7 nucleotides matching TRBD1. The CDR3 DNA reads as TGTGCCAGCAGCACTTCAGGGGGGGGAATGACTGAAGCTTTCTTT. It encodes CASSTSGGGMTEAFF.